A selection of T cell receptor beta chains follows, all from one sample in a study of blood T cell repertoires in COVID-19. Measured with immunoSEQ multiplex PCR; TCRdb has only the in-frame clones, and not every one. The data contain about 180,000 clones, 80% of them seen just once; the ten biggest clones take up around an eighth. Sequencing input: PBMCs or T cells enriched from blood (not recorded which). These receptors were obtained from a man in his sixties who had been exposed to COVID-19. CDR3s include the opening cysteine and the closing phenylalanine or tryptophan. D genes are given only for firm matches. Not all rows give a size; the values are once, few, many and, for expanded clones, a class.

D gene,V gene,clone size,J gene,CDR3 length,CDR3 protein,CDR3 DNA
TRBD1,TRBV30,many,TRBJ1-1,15,CAWGKKGQFNTEAFF,TGTGCCTGGGGAAAGAAGGGACAGTTCAACACTGAAGCTTTCTTT
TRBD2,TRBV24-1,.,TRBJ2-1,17,CATSDPAGGNSYNEQFF,TGTGCCACCAGTGATCCAGCGGGAGGGAACTCCTACAATGAGCAGTTCTTC
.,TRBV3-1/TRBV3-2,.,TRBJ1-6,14,CASSQEVARSPLHF,TGTGCCAGCAGCCAAGAAGTAGCCCGATCACCCCTCCACTTT
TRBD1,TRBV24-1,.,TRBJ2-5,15,CATSDRTGVEETQYF,TGTGCCACCAGTGACCGGACAGGGGTGGAGGAGACCCAGTACTTC
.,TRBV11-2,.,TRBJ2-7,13,CASSSPGHYEQYF,TGTGCCAGCAGCTCCCCGGGACACTACGAGCAGTACTTC
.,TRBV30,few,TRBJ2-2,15,CAWNRDPGVLGELFF,TGTGCCTGGAACCGAGACCCCGGGGTACTCGGGGAGCTGTTTTTT
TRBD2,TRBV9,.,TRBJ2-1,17,CASSAPLAGVPYNEQFF,TGTGCCAGCAGCGCCCCACTAGCGGGAGTCCCCTACAATGAGCAGTTCTTC
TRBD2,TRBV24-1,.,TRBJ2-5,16,CATSDPAGGGRKTQYF,TGTGCCACCAGTGATCCGGCTGGCGGGGGGAGAAAGACCCAGTACTTC
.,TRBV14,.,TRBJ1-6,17,CASSQDEGFAYNSPLHF,TGTGCCAGCAGCCAAGATGAGGGTTTCGCCTATAATTCACCCCTCCACTTT
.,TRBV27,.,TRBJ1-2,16,CASSPARIPWAYGYTF,TGTGCCAGCAGTCCGGCCAGGATCCCCTGGGCCTATGGCTACACCTTC
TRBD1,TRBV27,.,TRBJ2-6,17,CASSNRAGGGGANVLTF,TGTGCCAGCAGCAACCGCGCAGGGGGCGGTGGGGCCAACGTCCTGACTTTC
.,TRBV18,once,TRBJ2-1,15,CASSQGSLSYNEQFF,TGTGCCAGCTCACAAGGTAGCCTTTCCTACAATGAGCAGTTCTTC
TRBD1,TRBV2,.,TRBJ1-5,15,CASSGTGGPRQPQHF,TGTGCCAGCAGTGGGACAGGGGGTCCGAGGCAGCCCCAGCATTTT
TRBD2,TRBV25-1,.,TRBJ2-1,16,CASSEWVGGSYNEQFF,TGTGCCAGCAGTGAATGGGTCGGCGGGAGCTACAATGAGCAGTTCTTC
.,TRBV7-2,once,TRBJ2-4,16,CASSVSRVRPKNIQYF,TGTGCCAGCAGCGTAAGCAGGGTTAGACCCAAAAACATTCAGTACTTC
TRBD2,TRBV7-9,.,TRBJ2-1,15,CASSSGEGMWYEQFF,TGTGCCAGCAGCTCGGGGGAGGGAATGTGGTACGAGCAGTTCTTC
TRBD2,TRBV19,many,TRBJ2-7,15,CASSASSGGTWEQYF,TGTGCCAGTAGTGCCTCTAGCGGAGGAACCTGGGAGCAGTACTTC
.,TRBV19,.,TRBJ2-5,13,CASSPTQGETQYF,TGTGCCAGTAGTCCGACCCAGGGTGAGACCCAGTACTTC
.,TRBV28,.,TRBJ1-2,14,CASSLFSDNYGYTF,TGTGCCAGCAGTTTATTCTCAGATAACTATGGCTACACCTTC
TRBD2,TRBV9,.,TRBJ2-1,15,CASSASGTSGNEQFF,TGTGCCAGCAGCGCCTCCGGGACTAGCGGCAATGAGCAGTTCTTC
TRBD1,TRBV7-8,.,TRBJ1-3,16,CASSKDRAPSGNTIYF,TGTGCCAGCAGCAAAGACAGGGCACCCTCTGGAAACACCATATATTTT
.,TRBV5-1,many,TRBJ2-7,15,CASSQTGTGLYEQYF,TGCGCCAGCAGCCAAACTGGGACCGGACTATACGAGCAGTACTTC
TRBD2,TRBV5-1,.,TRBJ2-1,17,CASSLRLAGGTYNEQFF,TGCGCCAGCAGCTTGAGACTAGCGGGAGGTACTTACAATGAGCAGTTCTTC
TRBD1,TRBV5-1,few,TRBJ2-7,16,CASSSRTGASAYEQYF,TGCGCCAGCAGCTCCCGGACAGGAGCGTCGGCCTACGAGCAGTACTTC
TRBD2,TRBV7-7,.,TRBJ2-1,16,CASSRLAGRGSNEQFF,TGTGCCAGCAGCCGGCTAGCGGGAAGGGGAAGCAATGAGCAGTTCTTC
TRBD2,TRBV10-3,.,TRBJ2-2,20,CAISESRAGLAGLGTGELFF,TGTGCCATCAGTGAGTCACGAGCGGGACTAGCGGGACTGGGCACCGGGGAGCTGTTTTTT
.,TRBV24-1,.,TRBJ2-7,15,CATSDFIEGSYEQYF,TGTGCCACCAGTGATTTTATTGAGGGCTCCTACGAGCAGTACTTC
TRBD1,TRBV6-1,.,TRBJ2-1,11,CASSSDRVEFF,TGTGCCAGCAGTTCGGACAGGGTTGAGTTCTTC
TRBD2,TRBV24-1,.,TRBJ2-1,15,CATSDLGQLAGKQFF,TGTGCCACCAGTGATCTCGGACAGCTAGCGGGAAAGCAGTTCTTC
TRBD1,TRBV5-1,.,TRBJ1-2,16,CASSADRGLSNYGYTF,TGCGCCAGCAGCGCAGACAGGGGTCTTTCCAACTATGGCTACACCTTC
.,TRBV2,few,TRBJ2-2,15,CASSEALASTGELFF,TGTGCCAGCAGTGAAGCGCTGGCTAGCACCGGGGAGCTGTTTTTT
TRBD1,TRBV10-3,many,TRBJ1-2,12,CAIRGQGNGYTF,TGTGCCATCAGAGGACAGGGGAATGGCTACACCTTC
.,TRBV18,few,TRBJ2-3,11,CASSSIDTQYF,TGTGCCAGCTCGAGTATAGATACGCAGTATTTT
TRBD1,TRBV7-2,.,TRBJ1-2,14,CASSLAQGSYGYTF,TGTGCCAGCAGCTTAGCACAGGGGAGCTATGGCTACACCTTC
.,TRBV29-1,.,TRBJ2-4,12,CSVGSNRAFMYF,TGCAGCGTTGGGAGCAACAGGGCTTTCATGTACTTC
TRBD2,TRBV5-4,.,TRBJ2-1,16,CASKLGGTSNPNEQFF,TGTGCCAGCAAATTGGGTGGGACTAGCAACCCCAATGAGCAGTTCTTC
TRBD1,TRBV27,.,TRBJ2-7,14,CASSLKGAGYEQYF,TGTGCCAGCAGTTTGAAGGGGGCAGGCTACGAGCAGTACTTC
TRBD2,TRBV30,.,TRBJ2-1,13,CAFGTSGVNEQFF,TGTGCCTTCGGGACTAGCGGGGTTAATGAGCAGTTCTTC
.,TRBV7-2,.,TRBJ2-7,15,CASSLAGQFYYEQYF,TGTGCCAGCAGCTTAGCAGGACAGTTTTACTACGAGCAGTACTTC
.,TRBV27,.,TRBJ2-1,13,CASSLTTYNEQFF,TGTGCCAGCAGTTTGACTACCTACAATGAGCAGTTCTTC
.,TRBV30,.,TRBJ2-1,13,CAWSVGGVNEQFF,TGTGCCTGGAGTGTCGGAGGCGTCAATGAGCAGTTCTTC
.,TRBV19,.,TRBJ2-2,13,CASSLTSTGELFF,TGTGCCAGTAGTCTCACTTCCACCGGGGAGCTGTTTTTT
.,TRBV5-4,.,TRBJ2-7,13,CASSYPPGYEQYF,TGTGCCAGCAGTTACCCCCCGGGCTACGAGCAGTACTTC
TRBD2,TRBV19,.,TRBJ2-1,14,CASSKAGGYNEQFF,TGTGCCAGTAGTAAGGCGGGAGGTTACAATGAGCAGTTCTTC
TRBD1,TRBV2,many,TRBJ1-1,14,CASSLTGGNTEAFF,TGTGCCAGCAGCTTGACAGGGGGGAACACTGAAGCTTTCTTT
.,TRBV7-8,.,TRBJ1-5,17,CASSLLGKRGSNQPQHF,TGTGCCAGCAGCCTCTTGGGCAAAAGGGGGAGCAATCAGCCCCAGCATTTT
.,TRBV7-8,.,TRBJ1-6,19,CASSLDGFPVSSYNSPLHF,TGTGCCAGCAGCTTAGACGGGTTTCCAGTTAGCTCCTATAATTCACCCCTCCACTTT
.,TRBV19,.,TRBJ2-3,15,CASSMFAGSTDTQYF,TGTGCCAGTAGTATGTTTGCGGGAAGCACAGATACGCAGTATTTT
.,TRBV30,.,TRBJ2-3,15,CAWNKVGIGTDTQYF,TGTGCCTGGAACAAAGTCGGGATAGGCACAGATACGCAGTATTTT
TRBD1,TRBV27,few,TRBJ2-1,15,CASSPGTGGDNEQFF,TGTGCCAGCAGTCCGGGGACAGGGGGGGACAATGAGCAGTTCTTC
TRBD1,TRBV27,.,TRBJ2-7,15,CASSPSGDRGYEQYF,TGTGCCAGCAGCCCTAGTGGGGACAGGGGTTACGAGCAGTACTTC
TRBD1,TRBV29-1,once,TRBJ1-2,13,CSVADRGHVGYTF,TGCAGCGTTGCCGACAGGGGGCATGTTGGCTACACCTTC
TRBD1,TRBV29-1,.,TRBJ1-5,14,CSVVTGGAWGPQHF,TGCAGCGTTGTGACAGGGGGCGCGTGGGGGCCCCAGCATTTT
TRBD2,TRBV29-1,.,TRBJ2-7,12,CSAEAGPYEQYF,TGCAGCGCAGAAGCGGGGCCCTACGAGCAGTACTTC
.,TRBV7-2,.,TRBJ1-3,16,CASSLSTGRNGNTIYF,TGTGCCAGCAGCTTATCCACAGGGCGAAATGGAAACACCATATATTTT
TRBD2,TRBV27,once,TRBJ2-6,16,CASSFSGSGGANVLTF,TGTGCCAGCAGTTTTAGCGGGAGTGGTGGGGCCAACGTCCTGACTTTC
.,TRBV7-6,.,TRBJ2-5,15,CASSLARGYQETQYF,TGTGCCAGCAGCTTAGCGCGAGGGTACCAAGAGACCCAGTACTTC
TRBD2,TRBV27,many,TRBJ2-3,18,CASSWIPGGLVSTDTQYF,TGTGCCAGCAGTTGGATTCCCGGGGGACTAGTAAGCACAGATACGCAGTATTTT